This TCR beta chain is drawn from a study of CXCR3-negative and CXCR3-positive naive CD8 T cells. The study, taken as a whole, reports: A higher hydrophobicity marked the TRB CDR3s of CXCR3-positive naive cells versus CXCR3-negative naive cells.

CDR3 length: 15 residues. Germline CDR1 PRHDT, CDR2 FYEKMQ (reference sequence). TRB cDNA libraries were made by UMI-labeled 5' RACE. TCRdb re-called the 5' RACE reads, yielding one record per CDR3 amino acid sequence without DNA. This repertoire includes 130,000 or so distinct CDR3 sequences. Worth noting for this clonotype: Its antigen is undetermined.

This rearrangement joins TRBV13 to TRBJ1-5; with no DNA, the TCRdb D assignment of TRBD1 cannot be verified. What was sequenced was naive CXCR3+ CD8+ T cells from blood. Subset: CD45RO-CCR7+CD27+CD95- naive CD8+ T cells expressing CXCR3 (TNR3+). This TCR came from a human donor in good health. Some clones in this sample may be carry-over from other donors' samples. CDR3 amino acids: CASSFGRGNNQPQHF.